The entry below gives a single T cell receptor (beta chain) sequence along with its context. This clone was found a few times. The target of this receptor is not known. Per-base quality was not reported, and no clone a single base away is much larger than it. Receptors were amplified or captured by the immunoSEQ multiplex PCR assay. A mixture of 60 forward primers for TCR Vbeta segments and 13 reverse primers for TCR Jbeta segments was used in the multiplex PCR. The CDR3 region of rearranged TCR beta genes was amplified from genomic DNA by a multiplex PCR assay. The amplified TCR beta libraries were sequenced on the Illumina HiSeq System as 87-base-pair reads. As for the original processing: A later analysis tallied tens of millions of unique TCR beta chains across the 666 repertoires, and 10 million to 11 million of those chains were shared by two or more donors. Raw reads were error-corrected and collapsed into unique sequences with a nearest-neighbor algorithm that merged closely related sequences to remove PCR and sequencing errors. V, D and J gene segments were assigned by aligning CDR3 sequences to IMGT reference sequences. For a sequence to be retained, at least a six-nucleotide match to both a V gene segment and a J gene segment was required. Rearrangements were classified as productive when the CDR3 lacked stop codons and remained in frame with V and J, and all other rearrangements were classified as non-productive. CDR3 was defined according to IMGT convention as the region running from the second conserved V-encoded cysteine to the conserved J-encoded phenylalanine. In an earlier analysis of 550 to 650 of the donors, sequences lacking an unambiguous match to a single V gene segment were excluded. In an earlier analysis of about 590 of the donors, a V segment was called functional when productive rearrangements were above 56.7%, and segregating when the standard deviation between donors exceeded 5%. A statistical classification framework was built for diagnosing cytomegalovirus status from the catalog of TCR beta chain sequences. A later analysis assigned V and J genes by comparing TCR nucleotide sequences with IMGT/GENE-DB human TR gene sequences. In a later analysis, CDR3 sequences and most-parsimonious VDJ recombination scenarios were assigned using the TCRdist pipeline. A later analysis defined each TCR beta chain by its CDR3 amino acid sequence plus V-gene family, and excluded reads lacking a unique V-gene family. In a later analysis, some 600 highly shared, low-generation-probability nucleotide sequences were removed to address suspected cross-contamination and a sequencing artifact. In a later analysis, a clonal expansion index was calculated for each public chain from normalized within-repertoire ranks of inferred template counts. In a later analysis, generation probabilities were computed with a VDJ recombination model fitted to out-of-frame rearrangements, and the resulting probabilities were checked against IGoR. In a later analysis, TCR-TCR, TCR-HLA and TCR-CMV co-occurrence was scored with hypergeometric tests, and a repertoire-size bias correction was applied to TCR pairs. False discovery rates were estimated in a later analysis by permuting HLA or CMV assignments 20 times. In a later analysis, co-occurring TCRs were grouped using DBSCAN, and TCRdist sequence similarity was added for clustering within HLA-allele-positive subsets. Co-occurrence clustering excluded repertoires with fewer than 30,000 or more than 120,000 public chains, plus five with anomalous nucleotide sharing. Here the immuneACCESS table is served through TCRdb, limited to in-frame sequences with V and J called. Missing clones are a known gap in these copies; in checked studies unresolved V genes cover under half, and the rest lacks a known reason. From that table come the V and J calls and clone size; the DNA was used to work out D and trimming. The sample profile shows 180,000 or so clones; less than 90% of them were found once. The ten largest make up around 4.1% of the sample.

In total, roughly 670 healthy bone marrow donors made up the cohort. Cohort members were all nominally healthy when sampled, although unrecorded immune exposures were likely present. The donor was CMV seropositive and was included in the group of around 300 seropositive cohort members. A peripheral blood sample was collected from each donor, and TCR beta sequencing was performed on peripheral blood mononuclear cells. Genomic DNA extraction from the blood cell samples was performed with the Qiagen DNeasy Blood Extraction Kit. The data originate from a study of cytomegalovirus exposure and HLA in healthy donors (dated by TCRdb to between 2016 and 2019). Some background on the complete study: According to an earlier analysis of 587 of the donors, 200 million or so T cells yielded over 100 million unique TCR beta sequences and less than 300 Gb of sequence data. The number of donors typed differed by locus, with about 629-630 for A, B, C, DRB1 and DQB1, around 500 for DQA1, over 600 for DPA1, and under 490 for DPB1. Across approximately 420 genotyped donors of the cohort, an average of about 250,000 unique TCR beta nucleotide sequences per donor were sequenced, and 15% to 20% of those sequences were non-productive. About 320 gigabases of sequencing data and some 85 million unique TCR sequences were included in an early release covering about 620 HLA-typed donors. In the later analysis, no new phenotypic data were used to find candidate immune exposures; instead, reliance was placed on TCR beta sequences and their occurrence across donors. An earlier analysis of 587 of the donors used high-throughput TCR beta sequencing to judge whether each TCR beta V gene segment behaved as functional or pseudogenic. A later analysis re-analyzed previously published TCR beta repertoires from 600 to 850 donors and added high-resolution HLA genotyping to study TCR occurrence patterns. Besides the first cohort of about 730 subjects, a separate validation cohort made up of roughly 120 different subjects was used. All discovery cohort repertoires had been generated using a single sequencing platform. A handful of DR-DQ haplotypes were treated as single units for association and clustering because of strong linkage in the cohort. Of the roughly 400 genotyped donors, about 80% fell in the genetic ancestry cluster associated with self-reported Caucasian donors. The study combined high-throughput TCR immunosequencing, statistical association of individual TCRs with disease status, and machine learning to predict cytomegalovirus infection status. A later genetic analysis used genome-wide SNP genotypes for about 65% of the 666 donors, treating that subset as a discovery cohort. The study aimed to test whether signatures of past pathogen exposure could be identified by cataloging public T cell receptors. HLA typing included class I and class II loci at four-digit resolution. Alongside the repertoire data, information on donor age, sex, ethnicity and CMV serostatus was compiled. Using immunosequencing, the study profiled T cell repertoires from 640 or so subjects and related those repertoires to cytomegalovirus serostatus.

Counted from cysteine to phenylalanine, this CDR3 has 16 amino acids. The only DNA kept is the CDR3, 48 bases in frame from the first base. V trim: 4 bases; J trim: 2 bases; unmatched bases: 6. The germline V gene supplies CDR1 KGHSH and CDR2 LQKENI. General conclusions and limits of the study: The classifier was reported to diagnose cytomegalovirus status with high specificity and sensitivity in both the original and validation cohorts. A total of some 180 TCR beta chains were listed by the study as associated with cytomegalovirus. V-gene and J-gene trimming of TCR beta chains was associated with a missense DCLRE1C variant in a later genetic analysis, and the association was replicated in an independent cohort. In an earlier analysis of around 500 of the donors, most TCR beta V segments appeared in productive rearrangements about 90% or about 30% of the time, broadly matching IMGT annotations. Compared with the approximately 670-donor mean, donors in an Asian-associated ancestry cluster had fewer N-insertions in productive TCRs, according to a later genetic analysis. A few of the identified cytomegalovirus-associated TCR beta chains were confirmed in vitro to be specific for cytomegalovirus antigens. CMV serostatus was the only immune exposure information available for the cohort. Because counts were too low, roughly 16 rarely observed V segments, including chromosome 9 orphons, were left out of the earlier analysis of about 620 of the donors. Correlated functional status among segregating V segments might be attributable to linkage disequilibrium, but an unknown experimental factor could not be ruled out. According to a later analysis, most CMV-associated TCR beta chains appeared to be HLA-restricted, and the HLA associations seemed to be driven largely by CMV exposure. Most TCR sequences were seen in very few donors, while some public TCRs were found in many individuals. The authors suggested that the approach could potentially be extended to other disease states and immunological phenotypes. A further reported finding was that TCR beta sequences accurately predicted the HLA-A and HLA-B alleles for most subjects in the first cohort. Assigning TCR associations to individual alleles was difficult when HLA alleles, especially DR and DQ, strongly co-occurred. Presence/absence analyses assumed roughly uniform sequencing depth across donors, an assumption that may not hold. A cluster of highly shared sequence variants was judged likely to represent a technical artifact of the sequencing pipeline. The 87-base-pair reads could not distinguish some IMGT-functional V segments, including TRBV6-2 and TRBV6-3, so those segments were excluded. Several of the top co-occurrence clusters appeared to be linked to parvovirus B19, influenza, CMV and Epstein-Barr virus, according to a later analysis. At a false discovery rate of 0.05, a later analysis linked some 18,000 TCR beta sequences to specific HLA alleles. In this cohort, only TCR beta chains were sequenced, and detectable features were limited by the absence of alpha or paired-chain data. Because some donors lacked HLA typing at each locus, the association tests relied only on the typed subset. A later analysis found that TCR association rates varied across HLA loci, with DRB1 alleles showing the most associated TCRs and HLA-C alleles the fewest. In a later analysis, HLA-associated TCR beta chains were found to be more clonally expanded and to have lower generation probabilities than equally common non-associated chains.

The rearranged chain carries TRBV18 and TRBJ2-2; TRBD1 agrees with 8 junctional bases. The TCR comes from a woman aged 50 to 60 in good health and CMV-seropositive. Sequencing input: PBMCs. The encoded CDR3 is CASSLLDRDNTGELFF. The nucleotide sequence is TGTGCCAGCTCACTACTGGACAGGGATAACACCGGGGAGCTGTTTTTT.